This TCR beta chain was sequenced during a study of response to subunit inactivated influenza vaccine. In its sample, this clonotype was seen a few times. Its antigen is currently unknown. TCRdb analysed the RT-PCR reads with MiXCR anew, one entry per CDR3 protein. The sample contains about 520,000 distinct CDR3 sequences, roughly 27% of which appear only once. The CDR3 covers 17 residues. V shed 3 bases and J shed 0 bases, with 12 bases lying between them. Study results and caveats: There was a suggestion from the authors that each seasonal influenza vaccination recruits few new T cells.

Sample: CD4+ T cells sorted from PBMCs, taken 4 to 6 days after vaccination. This chain joins TRBV12-3 or TRBV12-4 and TRBJ2-6; D gene unclear. The clonotype originates from a man in his forties or fifties who received an inactivated influenza vaccine. The CDR3 nucleotides are TGTGCCAGCAGTTTTTTTGGGGTCTCCTCTGGGGCCAACGTCCTGACTTTC. It codes for CASSFFGVSSGANVLTF.